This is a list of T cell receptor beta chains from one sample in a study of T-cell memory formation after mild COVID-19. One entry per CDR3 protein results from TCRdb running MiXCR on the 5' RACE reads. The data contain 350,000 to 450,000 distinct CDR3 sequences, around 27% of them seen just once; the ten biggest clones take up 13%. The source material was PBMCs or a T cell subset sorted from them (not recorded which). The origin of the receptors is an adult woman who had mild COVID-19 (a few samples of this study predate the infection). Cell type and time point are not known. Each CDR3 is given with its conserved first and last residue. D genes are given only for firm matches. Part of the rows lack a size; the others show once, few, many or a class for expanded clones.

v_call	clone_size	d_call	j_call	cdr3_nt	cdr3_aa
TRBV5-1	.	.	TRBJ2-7	TGCGCCAGCAGGGCCCTAGCGAATTCCTACGAGCAGTACTTC	CASRALANSYEQYF
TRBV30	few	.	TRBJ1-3	TGTGCCTGGAGTTTGGGAGCTGGAAACACCATATATTTT	CAWSLGAGNTIYF
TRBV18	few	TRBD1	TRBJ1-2	TGTGCCAGCTCACCACCTCCGGGACAGGGGGCAACTGGCTACACCTTC	CASSPPPGQGATGYTF
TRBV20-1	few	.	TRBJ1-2	TGCAGTGCTAGAGGCCAGGGGCCGGATTTCAACTATGGCTACACCTTC	CSARGQGPDFNYGYTF
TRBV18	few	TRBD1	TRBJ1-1	TGTGCCAGCTCACGCACAGGGGGGAACACTGAAGCTTTCTTT	CASSRTGGNTEAFF
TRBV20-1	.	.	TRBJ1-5	TGCAGTGCTAGAGGCCTCCGCGGGGTAACGGCCCAGCATTTT	CSARGLRGVTAQHF
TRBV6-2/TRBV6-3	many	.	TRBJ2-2	TGTGCCAGCAGTTACGATTCACGGAATACCGGGGAGCTGTTTTTT	CASSYDSRNTGELFF
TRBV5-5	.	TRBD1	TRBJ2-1	TGTGCCAGCAGCCACCTCCCGGGACAGGGAGGGAGGAATGAGCAGTTCTTC	CASSHLPGQGGRNEQFF
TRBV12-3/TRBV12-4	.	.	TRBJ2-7	TGTGCCAGCAGTCAAAGACGGGTCCTGAGAGACGAGCAGTACTTC	CASSQRRVLRDEQYF
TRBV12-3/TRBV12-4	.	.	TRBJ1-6	TGTGCCAGCAGTGCAGCAGGCTTATATTCACCCCTCCACTTT	CASSAAGLYSPLHF
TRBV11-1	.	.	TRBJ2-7	TGTGCCAGCAGCTTAGAGGAAGGCAGAGCCCCGTACGAGCAGTACTTC	CASSLEEGRAPYEQYF
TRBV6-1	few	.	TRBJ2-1	TGTGCCAGCAGGACAGCATTGCTGTACAATGAGCAGTTCTTC	CASRTALLYNEQFF
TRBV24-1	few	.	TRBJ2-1	TGTGCCACCAGTGATCTTAGATTGCAGGATGAGCAGTTCTTC	CATSDLRLQDEQFF
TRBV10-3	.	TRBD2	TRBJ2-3	TGTGCCATCAGGGAGACTAGCGGGGCCGGTGATACGCAGTATTTT	CAIRETSGAGDTQYF
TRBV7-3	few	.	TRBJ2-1	TGTGCCAGCAGCTTAATCGGAACATTGAGTGATGAGCAGTTCTTC	CASSLIGTLSDEQFF
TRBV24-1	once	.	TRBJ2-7	TGTGCCACCAGTGATGGGGGGATGGAAGAGCAGTACTTC	CATSDGGMEEQYF
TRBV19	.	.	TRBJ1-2	TGTGCCAGTAGTGGTTACCAGGGGAGCGCACGTGGCTACACCTTC	CASSGYQGSARGYTF
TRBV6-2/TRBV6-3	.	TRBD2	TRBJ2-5	TGTGCCAGCAGTTACGCCGAGACGGGGCGGGGGAGGCTTCGGCAAGAGACCCAGTACTTC	CASSYAETGRGRLRQETQYF
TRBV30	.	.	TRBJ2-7	TGTGCCTGGAGTGTACAGGCCTCCTACGAGCAGTACTTC	CAWSVQASYEQYF
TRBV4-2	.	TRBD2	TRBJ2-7	TGTGCCAGCAGCCAGGAGCGGGGGGCCAGCTCCTACGAGCAGTACTTC	CASSQERGASSYEQYF
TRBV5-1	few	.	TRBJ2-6	TGCGCCAGCAGCCAGCAGGGCGCTGGGGCCAACGTCCTGACTTTC	CASSQQGAGANVLTF
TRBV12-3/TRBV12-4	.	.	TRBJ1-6	TGTGCCAGCAGACCCCCGGGGGGTCCCCTCCACTTT	CASRPPGGPLHF
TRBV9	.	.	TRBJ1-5	TGTGCCAGCCTACAGCTCCCTAACCAGCCCCAGCATTTT	CASLQLPNQPQHF
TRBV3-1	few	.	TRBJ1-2	TGTGCCAGCAGCCTAGGCGGGAAAGGCTACACCTTC	CASSLGGKGYTF
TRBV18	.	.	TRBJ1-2	TGTGCCAGCTCACCCCGACGTGACTATGGCTACACCTTC	CASSPRRDYGYTF
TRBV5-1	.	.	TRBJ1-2	TGCGCCAGCAGATTGGGGGGCAGCTCACCCAGCTATGGCTACACCTTC	CASRLGGSSPSYGYTF
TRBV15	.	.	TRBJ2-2	TGTGCCACCAGCAGAGGATTCAGTTCTTCGGAGCTGTTTTTT	CATSRGFSSSELFF
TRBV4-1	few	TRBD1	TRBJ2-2	TGCGCCAGCAGCCAGGACAGGGGGCTTAGGAACACCGGGGAGCTGTTTTTT	CASSQDRGLRNTGELFF
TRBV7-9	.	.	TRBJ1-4	TGTGCCAGCAGCGACCCGAGGGAGGCCATTAATGAAAAACTGTTTTTT	CASSDPREAINEKLFF
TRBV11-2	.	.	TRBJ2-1	TGTGCCAGCAGCCTCATACGGGATTTTGAGCAGTTCTTC	CASSLIRDFEQFF
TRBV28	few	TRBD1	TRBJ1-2	TGTGCCAGCAACCCCGGGACAGGGAACTATGGCTACACCTTC	CASNPGTGNYGYTF
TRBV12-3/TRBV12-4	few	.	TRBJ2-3	TGTGCCAGCAGTTTGTCAGGACTCACAGATACGCAGTATTTT	CASSLSGLTDTQYF
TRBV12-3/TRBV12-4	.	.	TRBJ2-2	TGTGCCAGCAGTCCTAGCCCCACCGGGGAGCTGTTTTTT	CASSPSPTGELFF
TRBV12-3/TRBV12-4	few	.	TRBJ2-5	TGTGCCAGCAGTTTTTCTGGGAGTAGGCAAGAGACCCAGTACTTC	CASSFSGSRQETQYF
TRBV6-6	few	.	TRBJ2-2	TGTGCCAGCAGTACTATCGGGACCCCCGGCGGGGAGCTGTTTTTT	CASSTIGTPGGELFF
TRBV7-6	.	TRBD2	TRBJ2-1	TGTGCCAGCAGCTCCCTGGGCGCGGGAGCCGATGAGCAGTTCTTC	CASSSLGAGADEQFF
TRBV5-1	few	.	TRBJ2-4	TGCGCCAGCAGCTTGGAGGGGGGCGCGGGCAAAAACATTCAGTACTTC	CASSLEGGAGKNIQYF
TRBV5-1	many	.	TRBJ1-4	TGCGCCAGCAGCTTGGTGGGGATGGCTAATGAAAAACTGTTTTTT	CASSLVGMANEKLFF
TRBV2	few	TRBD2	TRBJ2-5	TGTGCCAGCAGTGAAGTGTCTAGCGGGGGTCAGACCCAGTACTTC	CASSEVSSGGQTQYF
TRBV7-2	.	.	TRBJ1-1	TGTGCCAGCAGCTCATACCGGCACACTGAAGCTTTCTTT	CASSSYRHTEAFF